This TCR beta chain emerged from a study of technical replicates of blood from a few donors. Repertoires were generated with immunoSEQ multiplex PCR, while TCRdb's copy carries only in-frame clones and drops some. The data show about 80,000 clones, 80% to 90% seen once. V was shortened by 1 base and J by 9 bases, with 11 bases between the two germline ends. The germline gives CDR1 SGHTS, CDR2 YDEGEE. The CDR3 runs 14 residues. This sequence joins TRBV5-8 and TRBJ1-6; D is unclear. The material sequenced was PBMCs. This TCR was sampled from a human donor in good health. Some clones in this sample may be carry-over from other donors' samples. The CDR3 DNA reads TGTGCCAGCAGCTTGCACCAAAACGGTTCACCCCTCCACTTT. Protein product: CASSLHQNGSPLHF.